This entry lists 28 T cell receptor beta chains sequenced from one sample in a study of identical twins. One entry per CDR3 protein results from TCRdb running MiXCR on the 5' RACE reads. The data contain about 530,000 distinct CDR3 sequences, about 16% of them singletons. The same sample was also studied in work on yellow fever vaccine responses in identical twins.

The specimen was CD4+ T cells sorted from blood. The source of these receptors is a young woman in good health.

The V and J genes are TRBV7-3 and TRBJ2-2; D gene unclear. Per the germline V gene, CDR1 is SGHTA and CDR2 is FQGTGA. Trimming removed 5 bases at V and 1 base at J, with 11 bases between. The CDR3 runs to 15 residues. CDR3 DNA sequence: TGTGCCAGCAGCCCGGTGTACCAGAACACCGGGGAGCTGTTTTTT. It codes for CASSPVYQNTGELFF.

A few counts support this clonotype. The genes are TRBV4-2 and TRBJ1-5; no definite D call. This CDR3 comprises 17 residues. V lost 0 bases and J lost 0, with 12 bases in between. Germline V gene sequence: CDR1 LGHNA, CDR2 YNFKEQ. The CDR3 here is CASSQEGIRYSNQPQHF. CDR3 coding DNA: TGTGCCAGCAGCCAAGAGGGTATCAGGTATAGCAATCAGCCCCAGCATTTT.

This clonotype has more than one count but fewer than ten. The gene calls are TRBV9 and TRBJ2-5; unclear D gene. Between the trimmed V and J ends, which lost 4 bases and 0 bases, there was a span of 7 bases. Looked up from germline, CDR1 is SGDLS and CDR2 is YYNGEE. The CDR3 totals 13 residues. CDR3 coding DNA: TGTGCCAGCAGCCCCCAAAACCAAGAGACCCAGTACTTC. This sequence encodes CASSPQNQETQYF.

This clonotype was detected a few times. This chain uses TRBV7-8 with TRBJ1-1; D remains unclear. Germline loops: CDR1 SGHVS, CDR2 FQNEAQ. This CDR3 region has 12 residues. V lost 2 bases and J lost 7, with 8 bases in between. In DNA, the CDR3 is TGTGCCAGCAGCTTATATTGGCGTGAAGCTTTCTTT. Translated: CASSLYWREAFF.

This clonotype showed up just a few times. CDR3 DNA sequence: TGTGCCAGCAGCCCGACAGGGGACCCCAATCAGCCCCAGCATTTT. Translating gives CASSPTGDPNQPQHF. This sequence joins TRBV7-8 and TRBJ1-5, with 8 bases fitting TRBD1. CDR3 length equals 15 residues. Per the germline V gene, CDR1 is SGHVS and CDR2 is FQNEAQ. The junction had 6 bases not matched to a gene; V was cut back by 5 bases and J by 3 bases.

This sequence joins TRBV28 and TRBJ2-5; either TRBD1 or TRBD2 may supply D (5 bases each). Trimming removed 3 bases from V and 7 bases from J, with 12 bases in between. In germline, CDR1 is MDHEN, CDR2 SYDVKM. The CDR3 has 13 residues. Here the CDR3 reads CASSFTGRRTQYF. DNA of the CDR3: TGTGCCAGCAGTTTCACGGGACGGCGGACCCAGTACTTC.

This chain connects TRBV12-3 or TRBV12-4 to TRBJ1-1; 10 nucleotides agree with TRBD1. The J segment lost 5 bases and the V segment lost 5 bases, leaving 17 bases of the junction unmatched. The CDR3 loop spans 18 amino acids. In nucleotides, the CDR3 is TGTGCCAGCAGTCTTCGAGGGGGGGGAAGGGACAGGGGAACTGAAGCTTTCTTT. Protein: CASSLRGGGRDRGTEAFF.

This chain joins TRBV7-3 and TRBJ2-3, with 9 bases identical to TRBD2. Trimming took 2 bases from V and 5 from J; bases not matched to a gene: 5. The CDR3 length is 15 residues. The germline V gene encodes CDR1 SGHTA and CDR2 FQGTGA. Here the CDR3 reads CASSLAGGRVDTQYF. The CDR3 DNA sequence: TGTGCCAGCAGCTTAGCGGGAGGGCGAGTAGATACGCAGTATTTT.

This clonotype was seen a handful of times. This rearrangement joins TRBV18 to TRBJ2-1; the D gene could be TRBD1 or TRBD2 (6 bases each). The ends were cut back, 8 bases at V and 4 bases at J, with 15 bases in the middle. The germline CDR1 and CDR2 sequences are KGHSH and LQKENI. The CDR3 has 14 amino acids. CDR3 amino acids: CASRITGAYNEQFF. In DNA form, the CDR3 reads TGTGCCAGCCGAATTACGGGGGCTTACAATGAGCAGTTCTTC.

V is TRBV5-1 and J is TRBJ2-7; TRBD2 matches 7 bases. CDR1 SGHRS and CDR2 YFSETQ come from the germline V gene. V shed 0 bases and J 5 bases; nucleotides not matched to a gene: 8. CDR3 length: 15 amino acids. CDR3 sequence (DNA): TGCGCCAGCAGCTTGGGACGGGGGGATCTCCACGAGCAGTACTTC. Protein sequence: CASSLGRGDLHEQYF.

This clonotype was detected only a few times. V gene TRBV12-3 or TRBV12-4 combines with J gene TRBJ2-1, with D unresolved. This CDR3 has 16 residues. Trimming cost V 0 bases and J 9 bases, with 18 bases left between them. The CDR3 sequence: CASSLAVYTRAAEQFF. DNA for the CDR3: TGTGCCAGCAGTTTAGCGGTTTACACCCGTGCCGCTGAGCAGTTCTTC.

This clonotype was seen a handful of times. The rearrangement joins TRBV5-6 to TRBJ1-5, with D unresolved. Germline CDR1 SGHDT, CDR2 YYEEEE. The CDR3 covers 14 residues. The V and J ends lost 0 bases and 4 bases respectively, with 8 bases between them. The CDR3 here is CASSLGQVNQPQHF. The CDR3 DNA follows: TGTGCCAGCAGCTTGGGACAAGTTAATCAGCCCCAGCATTTT.

This chain connects TRBV5-1 to TRBJ2-5; TRBD1 might be the D (6 bases). V lost 7 bases to trimming and J lost 2 bases, with 12 bases between them. Germline CDR1 and CDR2: SGHRS and YFSETQ. The CDR3 contains 13 residues. In nucleotides, the CDR3 is TGCGCCAGCCGTAACAGGGTTCAAGAGACCCAGTACTTC. It encodes CASRNRVQETQYF.

This chain connects TRBV24-1 to TRBJ2-7; D possibly uses TRBD1 or TRBD2 (5 bases each). This CDR3 has 15 amino acids. CDR1 KGHDR and CDR2 SFDVKD come from the germline V gene. Trimming cost V 4 bases and J 1 base, with 13 bases left between them. CDR3 sequence (DNA): TGTGCCACCAGTGAAGCCGGGACGGGGTCCTACGAGCAGTACTTC. Amino acid sequence: CATSEAGTGSYEQYF.

Only one count was recorded for this clonotype. The chain couples TRBV11-2 to TRBJ2-7, with D uncertain. V lost 0 bases to trimming and J lost 4 bases, with 22 bases between them. Germline V CDR1 and CDR2: SGHAT, FQNNGV. The CDR3 runs to 18 residues. CDR3 amino acids: CASSLEGRQAPPTYEQYF. The CDR3 region has the DNA TGTGCCAGCAGCTTAGAAGGACGGCAGGCCCCCCCAACATACGAGCAGTACTTC.

This clonotype came up a few times. An end of the junction does not agree with germline; a read error may underlie this. CDR3 sequence reads: CATSREPLGLKFF. CDR3 in DNA: TGTGCCACCAGCAGAGAACCGTTGGGACTCAAATTCTTC. This chain connects TRBV15 to TRBJ2-7; possible D gene TRBD2, 6 bases. The CDR3 loop spans 13 amino acids. The germline V gene encodes CDR1 LNHNV and CDR2 YYDKDF (reference sequence). Combining the CDR3 with reference TRBV15 and TRBJ2-7 gives the whole variable domain DAMVIQNPRYQVTQFGKPVTLSCSQTLNHNVMYWYQQKSSQAPKLLFHYYDKDFNNEADTPDNFQSRRPNTSFCFLDIRSPGLGDTAMYLCATSREPLGLKFFGPGTRLTVT.

The V and J genes are TRBV10-3 and TRBJ2-3; tentatively, D is TRBD1 (7 bases). The CDR3 has 20 residues. Germline V CDR1 and CDR2: ENHRY, SYGVKD. Trimming took off 4 bases at V and 2 bases at J, with 28 bases between the two ends. CDR3 sequence: CAISGGGRAHEGADTDTQYF. In DNA form, the CDR3 reads TGTGCCATCAGTGGGGGAGGCCGGGCGCACGAGGGGGCGGACACAGATACGCAGTATTTT.

This chain joins TRBV6-1 and TRBJ2-1, with TRBD2 matching over 9 bases. The J segment lost 4 bases and the V segment lost 5 bases, leaving 15 bases of the junction unmatched. This CDR3 comprises 18 residues. The V gene's germline CDR1 is MNHNS and CDR2 SASEGT. The CDR3 DNA reads as TGTGCCAGCAGTAGCGGGAGGCCACTTCGTCCCACTTACAATGAGCAGTTCTTC. Translation gives CASSSGRPLRPTYNEQFF.

The chain combines TRBV12-3 or TRBV12-4 with TRBJ1-2, with a tentative D call TRBD1 (5 bases). The CDR3 is 15 residues long. The V and J ends lost 6 bases and 8 bases respectively, with 22 bases between them. This CDR3 is CASSQTGRGVWGYTF. CDR3 DNA sequence: TGTGCCAGCAGCCAAACGGGACGGGGAGTATGGGGCTACACCTTC.

The V call is TRBV6-1, the J call TRBJ2-3; D unresolved. In germline, CDR1 is MNHNS, CDR2 SASEGT. CDR3 length equals 14 residues. Trimming stripped 3 bases from V and 0 bases from J, with 7 bases between. This CDR3 reads CASSDTSSTDTQYF. The CDR3 DNA follows: TGTGCCAGCAGTGATACTTCCAGCACAGATACGCAGTATTTT.

This clonotype was observed at least ten times. The gene calls are TRBV5-1 and TRBJ1-1; 10 bases line up with TRBD1. Germline CDR1 is SGHRS and CDR2 is YFSETQ. The V and J ends lost 2 bases and 2 bases, in that order; junction bases with no gene match: 3. This CDR3 region has 15 residues. CDR3 in DNA: TGCGCCAGCAGCTTTCGACAGGGGGCCAACACTGAAGCTTTCTTT. This gives the protein CASSFRQGANTEAFF. Based on the CDR3 plus reference TRBV5-1 and TRBJ1-1, the full variable domain is KAGVTQTPRYLIKTRGQQVTLSCSPISGHRSVSWYQQTPGQGLQFLFEYFSETQRNKGNFPGRFSGRQFSNSRSEMNVSTLELGDSALYLCASSFRQGANTEAFFGQGTRLTVV.

This clonotype appeared many times. This rearrangement joins TRBV5-1 to TRBJ2-3; 10 bases fit TRBD2. The V and J ends lost 4 bases and 3 bases, in that order; junction bases with no gene match: 5. The CDR3 spans 15 residues. Germline V gene lookup returns CDR1 SGHRS and CDR2 YFSETQ. The CDR3 protein is CASSPSGSFTDTQYF. In nucleotides, the CDR3 is TGCGCCAGCAGCCCTAGCGGGAGTTTTACAGATACGCAGTATTTT.

This clonotype was seen only a few times. The chain has TRBV29-1 and TRBJ2-1, with D possibly TRBD2 on 7 matching bases. There are 19 residues in the CDR3. From germline, CDR1 is SQVTM and CDR2 ANQGSEA. V dropped 3 bases and J dropped 3 bases, with 27 bases sitting between them. The CDR3, as DNA: TGCAGCGTTGAGCGGGGGCGCAAGTTATCCACCGACAACTACAATGAGCAGTTCTTC. Translating it yields CSVERGRKLSTDNYNEQFF.

The chain recombines TRBV20-1 with TRBJ1-6; D perhaps matches TRBD1 (5 bases). The length of the CDR3 is 14 residues. Trimming cost V 3 bases and J 5 bases, with 11 bases left between them. Germline-derived CDR1 and CDR2 are DFQATT and SNEGSKA (reference sequence). Written as DNA, the CDR3 is TGCAGTGCTAGGGACAACGTGAATAATTCACCCCTCCACTTT. Protein product: CSARDNVNNSPLHF.

A few counts support this clonotype. The chain links TRBV20-1 to TRBJ2-7; D unclear. V lost 1 base, J lost 2 bases, and 15 bases lay in between. There are 15 residues in the CDR3. Germline assignment: CDR1 DFQATT and CDR2 SNEGSKA (reference sequence). The CDR3 DNA sequence: TGCAGTGCTAGAGGTCCAGAAAGCAGCCCCTACGAGCAGTACGTC. Translated: CSARGPESSPYEQYV.

The gene calls are TRBV15 and TRBJ1-2; 8 nucleotides line up with TRBD1. The J segment lost 8 bases and the V segment lost 2 bases, leaving 13 bases of the junction unmatched. This CDR3 has 16 amino acids. Per the germline V gene, CDR1 is LNHNV and CDR2 is YYDKDF (reference sequence). DNA of the CDR3: TGTGCCACCAGCAGACCTTGGCCCGGACAGGGTAAGGGCTACACCTTC. Encoded protein: CATSRPWPGQGKGYTF.

The gene calls are TRBV7-9 and TRBJ2-5; a weak D match, TRBD1 (7 bases). Per the germline V gene, CDR1 is SEHNR and CDR2 is FQNEAQ (reference sequence). The V and J ends lost 1 base and 1 base respectively, with 10 bases between them. The CDR3 consists of 15 residues. CDR3 DNA sequence: TGTGCCAGCAGCTTAGTCAGGGGGGCCCAAGAGACCCAGTACTTC. This gives the protein CASSLVRGAQETQYF.

This clonotype has just a few counts. The V gene is TRBV3-1, the J gene TRBJ2-1; D perhaps matches TRBD1 (6 bases). The V end lost 2 bases, the J end lost 7 bases, and 15 bases lay between the germline ends. Germline V gene sequence: CDR1 LGHDT, CDR2 YNNKEL (reference sequence). This CDR3 is 15 amino acids long. The CDR3 DNA reads as TGTGCCAGCAGCCAAAACACAGGGTTCGGGAATGAGCAGTTCTTC. It is translated as CASSQNTGFGNEQFF.